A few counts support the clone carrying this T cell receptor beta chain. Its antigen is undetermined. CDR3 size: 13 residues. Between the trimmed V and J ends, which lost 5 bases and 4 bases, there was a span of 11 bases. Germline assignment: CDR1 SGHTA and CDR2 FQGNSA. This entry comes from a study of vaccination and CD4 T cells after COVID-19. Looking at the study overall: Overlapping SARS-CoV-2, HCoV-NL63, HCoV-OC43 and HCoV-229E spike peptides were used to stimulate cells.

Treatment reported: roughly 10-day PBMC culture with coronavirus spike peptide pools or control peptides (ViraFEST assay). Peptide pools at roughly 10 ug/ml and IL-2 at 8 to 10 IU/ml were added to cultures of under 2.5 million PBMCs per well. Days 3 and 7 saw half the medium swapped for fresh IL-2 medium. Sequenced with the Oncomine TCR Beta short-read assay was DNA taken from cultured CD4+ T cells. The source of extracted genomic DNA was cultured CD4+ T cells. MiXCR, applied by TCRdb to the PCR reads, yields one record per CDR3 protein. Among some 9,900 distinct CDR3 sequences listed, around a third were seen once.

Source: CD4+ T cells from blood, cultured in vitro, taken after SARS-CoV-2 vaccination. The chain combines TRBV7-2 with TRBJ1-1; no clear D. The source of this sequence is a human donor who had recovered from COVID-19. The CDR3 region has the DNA TGTGCCAGCAGCCCGTCGTGGTCCACTGAAGCTTTCTTT. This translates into CASSPSWSTEAFF.